The clone carrying this T cell receptor beta chain occurred a few times. In germline, CDR1 is SNHLY, CDR2 FYNNEI. The CDR3 has 12 residues. V was cut by 7 bases and J by 8 bases, with 14 bases left in between. The data derive from a study of OX40 agonist ivuxolimab in advanced cancers. Profiling relied on immunoSEQ multiplex PCR, and the TCRdb table lists in-frame clones only, not all of them. The sample records approximately 60,000 clones, 80% to 85% being singletons. The receptor was isolated from an adult with an advanced solid tumor such as melanoma, head and neck, liver or kidney cancer. The V gene is TRBV2, the J gene TRBJ1-2; D ambiguous. The sequencing used CD4+ or CD8+ T cells sorted from blood, collected in a trial of the OX40 agonist ivuxolimab. DNA of the CDR3: TGTGCCAGCACGGTCCCCCCGAGGGGCTACACCTTC. Its translation: CASTVPPRGYTF.